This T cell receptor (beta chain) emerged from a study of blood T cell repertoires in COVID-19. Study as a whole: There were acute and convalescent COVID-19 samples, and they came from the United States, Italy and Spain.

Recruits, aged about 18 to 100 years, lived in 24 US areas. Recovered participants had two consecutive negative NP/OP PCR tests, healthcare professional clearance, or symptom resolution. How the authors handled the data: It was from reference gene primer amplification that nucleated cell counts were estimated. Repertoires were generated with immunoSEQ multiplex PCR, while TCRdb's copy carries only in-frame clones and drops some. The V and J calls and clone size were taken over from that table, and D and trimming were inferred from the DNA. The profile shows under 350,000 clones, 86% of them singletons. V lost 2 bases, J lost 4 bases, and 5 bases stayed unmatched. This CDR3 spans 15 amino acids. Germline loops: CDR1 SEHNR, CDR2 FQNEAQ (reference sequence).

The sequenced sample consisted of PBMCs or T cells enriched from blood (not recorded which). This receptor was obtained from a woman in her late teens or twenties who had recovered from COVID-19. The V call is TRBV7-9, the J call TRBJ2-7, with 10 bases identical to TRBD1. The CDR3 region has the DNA TGTGCCAGCAGCTTACCGCGACAGGGGGCATACGAGCAGTACTTC. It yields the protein CASSLPRQGAYEQYF.